This entry describes one T cell receptor (beta chain). This clonotype showed up just a few times. Its antigen is currently not known. Base qualities are not at hand, and no much larger clone is one base apart. Receptors were amplified or captured by PCR. TCRdb lists the instrument as Illumina HiSeq 2500. TCR libraries were prepared with molecular barcoding, using unique molecular identifiers to normalize TCRbeta repertoire quantification. The public reads were reanalyzed by TCRdb: fastp trimming at Q25, MiXCR alignment, in-frame beta chains only. For every CDR3 protein sequence, its rows merge into one entry that carries the most common genes and DNA. The sample table contains about 200,000 distinct CDR3 sequences; only one count was recorded for about 14% of them. Jointly, the top ten make up approximately 13% of the sample. The germline V gene provides CDR1 LGHNA and CDR2 YNFKEQ. From the cysteine up to the phenylalanine, the CDR3 has a length of 13 residues. The entry retains the CDR3 DNA only, 39 bases that are in frame from base 1. V is trimmed back by 9 bases and J by 8 bases, and the junction contains 10 bases that no gene match accounts for.

This entry is derived from a study of T-cell reconstitution after alpha-beta-depleted transplantation in children listed by TCRdb under 2016. Study-wide context: T-cell immune reconstitution after TCRalphabeta/CD19-depleted allogeneic hematopoietic cell transplantation in children was quantitatively tracked in the study by means of TCR repertoire profiling.

This sequence uses TRBV4-2 and TRBJ2-4; 7 bases in the middle match TRBD1. The sequence came from a human donor who donated a stem cell graft to a child with acute lymphoblastic leukemia. This sample comprised PBMCs from the stem cell graft donor, obtained from the stem cell graft. The CDR3 in this case is CASQDRDSDIQYF. In nucleotide form, the sequence is TGTGCCAGTCAAGACAGGGATTCGGACATTCAGTACTTC.